Following are 24 T cell receptor beta chains from one sample sequenced in a study of cytomegalovirus exposure and HLA in healthy donors. PCR amplification relied on 60 Vbeta primers (plus 13 Jbeta primers). Sequencing was performed with immunoSEQ multiplex PCR; in TCRdb, only in-frame clones are kept and a portion is missing. The sample lists hundreds of thousands of clones, around four fifths occurring once. Sequencing was carried out using PBMCs. The receptors here all came from a male donor in good health and CMV-seronegative.

This clone was detected only a few times. The chain employs TRBV28 and TRBJ2-1; 14 bases agree with TRBD2. V gave up 6 bases and J gave up 7 bases; unmatched junction bases: 8. This CDR3 spans 16 amino acids. Germline V lookup: CDR1 MDHEN, CDR2 SYDVKM. The chain's CDR3 is CASRVPGTSGRNEQFF. DNA of the CDR3: TGTGCCAGCAGGGTTCCCGGGACTAGCGGGAGAAATGAGCAGTTCTTC.

The chain recombines TRBV7-6 with TRBJ2-3; 10 bases align to TRBD2. In germline, CDR1 is SGHVS, CDR2 FNYEAQ. This CDR3 spans 15 amino acids. V lost 6 bases and J lost 2; bases outside the gene matches: 5. The chain's CDR3 is CASRGTSAYTDTQYF. The CDR3 DNA is TGTGCCAGCAGGGGGACTAGCGCTTACACAGATACGCAGTATTTT. The complete variable domain, with remaining parts taken from reference TRBV7-6 and TRBJ2-3, reads GAGVSQSPRYKVTKRGQDVALRCDPISGHVSLYWYRQALGQGPEFLTYFNYEAQQDKSGLPNDRFSAERPEGSISTLTIQRTEQRDSAMYRCASRGTSAYTDTQYFGPGTRLTVL.

The rearrangement links TRBV6-6 to TRBJ2-7; 7 bases agree with TRBD1. Germline V gives CDR1 MNHNY, CDR2 SVGAGI (reference sequence). Unmatched junction bases numbered 11, after V lost 2 bases and J lost 4 bases. This CDR3 is built from 16 residues. The CDR3 nucleotides are TGTGCCAGCAGTTACGCCCGGGACAGAAAAGGGTACGAGCAGTACTTC. Encoded protein: CASSYARDRKGYEQYF.

The V call is TRBV5-6, the J call TRBJ2-7; D might be TRBD1 (6 bases). The CDR3 covers 18 residues. Per germline, CDR1 SGHDT and CDR2 YYEEEE. The V end lost 1 base, the J end lost 1 base, and 21 bases lay between the germline ends. Here the CDR3 reads CASSLRGFQETLSYEQYF. CDR3 nucleotide sequence: TGTGCCAGCAGCTTGAGGGGGTTCCAGGAAACCTTGTCCTACGAGCAGTACTTC.

This clone was counted once. V usage is TRBV30 and J usage is TRBJ1-5; possible D gene TRBD1, 5 bases. This CDR3 is 14 amino acids long. Germline V gene sequence: CDR1 GTSNPN, CDR2 SVGIG (reference sequence). V was shortened by 0 bases and J by 5 bases, with 11 bases between the two germline ends. CDR3 nucleotide sequence: TGTGCCTGGAGTGTACCCAGGGTCCATCAGCCCCAGCATTTT. It yields the protein CAWSVPRVHQPQHF.

This clone was detected a few times. This rearrangement joins TRBV27 to TRBJ1-1; the D is unclear. The V and J ends lost 7 bases and 0 bases respectively, with 15 bases between them. Germline assignment: CDR1 MNHEY and CDR2 SMNVEV (reference sequence). The CDR3 runs to 15 residues. CDR3 loop: CASITRGRMNTEAFF. Written as DNA, the CDR3 is TGTGCCAGCATCACTCGGGGAAGAATGAACACTGAAGCTTTCTTT.

J is TRBJ2-2 and V is TRBV6-6; D not certain. The CDR3 has 14 residues. Germline lookup yields CDR1 MNHNY and CDR2 SVGAGI (reference sequence). The V end lost 2 bases, the J end lost 3 bases, and 7 bases lay between the germline ends. The DNA for the CDR3 is TGTGCCAGCAGTTACGCGGTATACACCGGGGAGCTGTTTTTT. This encodes CASSYAVYTGELFF.

The chain links TRBV6-1 to TRBJ1-5; D is ambiguous. The CDR3 is 15 residues long. The germline V and J ends were trimmed by 8 bases and 0 bases, with 14 bases remaining between them. From germline, CDR1 is MNHNS and CDR2 SASEGT. The CDR3 region is CASRRRRDSNQPQHF. The CDR3 DNA reads as TGTGCCAGCCGAAGGAGGAGGGATAGCAATCAGCCCCAGCATTTT.

This chain joins TRBV21-1 and TRBJ2-7; the D call of TRBD2 is as the table states it, not checked on the DNA. TRBV21-1 corresponds to a pseudogene. This CDR3 region has 16 residues. The chain's CDR3 is CASSKAPPSGSNEQYF. CDR3 in DNA: TGTGCCAGCAGCAAAGCCCCTCCTAGCGGGAGTAACGAGCAGTACTTC.

The V call is TRBV9, the J call TRBJ2-7, with 9 bases that match TRBD2. The trim removed 3 bases at V and 3 bases at J, leaving 7 bases unmatched. From germline, CDR1 is SGDLS and CDR2 YYNGEE. The CDR3 consists of 15 residues. The CDR3 region is CASSAREGHLYEQYF. The CDR3 DNA reads as TGTGCCAGCAGCGCGCGGGAGGGCCATCTCTACGAGCAGTACTTC.

This clone was seen a handful of times. This chain uses TRBV4-1 with TRBJ2-7, with 13 bases aligning to TRBD2. The CDR3 has 18 residues. Germline V gene lookup returns CDR1 MGHRA and CDR2 YSYEKL. The trim removed 0 bases at V and 4 bases at J, leaving 9 bases unmatched. Here the CDR3 reads CASSQDWTSGRVAYEQYF. The DNA of the CDR3 is TGCGCCAGCAGCCAAGATTGGACTAGCGGGAGAGTAGCGTACGAGCAGTACTTC.

This chain uses TRBV21-1 with TRBJ1-5; TRBD1, as called in the table, went unchecked against the DNA. TRBV21-1 is annotated as a pseudogene. The CDR3 runs to 15 residues. For the CDR3, the DNA is TGTGCCAGCAGCAAAGGGGACAGGGAAAGACAGCCCCAGCATTTT. Its translation: CASSKGDRERQPQHF.

V and J are TRBV9 and TRBJ1-2, with D tentatively TRBD1 (6 bases). V lost 3 bases to trimming and J lost 0 bases, with 12 bases between them. There are 15 residues in the CDR3. The germline V gene encodes CDR1 SGDLS and CDR2 YYNGEE. The DNA for the CDR3 is TGTGCCAGCAGCGCCCATAACAGGGCTAACTATGGCTACACCTTC. Translated: CASSAHNRANYGYTF.

The chain joins TRBV10-3 to TRBJ2-7; 9 positions agree with TRBD1. Per the germline V gene, CDR1 is ENHRY and CDR2 is SYGVKD. J gave up 3 bases and V 6 bases, and 6 bases lay outside the gene matches. CDR3 length equals 14 residues. The CDR3 coding sequence is TGTGCCATCAGCCAGGGACAGGGCATCTACGAGCAGTACTTC. Protein product: CAISQGQGIYEQYF.

The chain carries TRBV5-6 and TRBJ2-7; the D gene is possibly TRBD2 (6 bases). The V gene's germline CDR1 is SGHDT and CDR2 YYEEEE. The CDR3 is made up of 14 amino acids. Trimming cost V 3 bases and J 2 bases, with 12 bases left between them. The CDR3 DNA reads TGTGCCAGCAGCTGGGACTCTAGTACCTACGAGCAGTACTTC. Translated: CASSWDSSTYEQYF.

The gene calls are TRBV5-1 and TRBJ2-3, with TRBD2 matching 10 bases. The CDR3 consists of 15 residues. Germline values: CDR1 SGHRS, CDR2 YFSETQ. Germline trimming cut 1 base from V and 6 bases from J; bases unmatched to any gene: 5. As DNA, the CDR3 is TGCGCCAGCAGCTTGCCAGCGGGAGGGGTGGATACGCAGTATTTT. Its translation: CASSLPAGGVDTQYF. The full variable domain, in which reference TRBV5-1 and TRBJ2-3 provide the parts outside the CDR3, is KAGVTQTPRYLIKTRGQQVTLSCSPISGHRSVSWYQQTPGQGLQFLFEYFSETQRNKGNFPGRFSGRQFSNSRSEMNVSTLELGDSALYLCASSLPAGGVDTQYFGPGTRLTVL.

This clone has just a few counts. This chain connects TRBV7-9 to TRBJ2-7; D unclear. V gave up 2 bases and J gave up 1 base, with 6 bases separating them. Per the germline V gene, CDR1 is SEHNR and CDR2 is FQNEAQ (reference sequence). The CDR3 sequence is 13 residues long. This CDR3 reads CASSLNSSYEQYF. DNA of the CDR3: TGTGCCAGCAGCTTAAACAGTTCCTACGAGCAGTACTTC.

The chain couples TRBV10-1 to TRBJ2-7; 8 nucleotides match TRBD2. In germline, CDR1 is WNHNN, CDR2 SYGVQD (reference sequence). The trim removed 3 bases at V and 5 bases at J, leaving 6 bases unmatched. There are 14 residues in the CDR3. CDR3 in amino acids: CASSDSGSVDEQYF. CDR3 coding DNA: TGCGCCAGCAGTGACAGCGGGAGCGTGGACGAGCAGTACTTC.

In this sample, this clone turned up a few times. The chain links TRBV6-6 to TRBJ2-2, with 10 positions matching TRBD2. After removal of 4 bases from V and 7 bases from J, the junction contained 6 bases not matched to a gene. The CDR3 totals 15 residues. CDR1 and CDR2 from the germline V gene are MNHNY and SVGAGI (reference sequence). For the CDR3, the DNA is TGTGCCAGCAGTTCGGGACTAGCGAGTTTCGGGGAGCTGTTTTTT. This translates into CASSSGLASFGELFF.

V usage is TRBV10-3 and J usage is TRBJ2-1, with D possibly being TRBD2 (6 bases). Germline CDR1 is ENHRY and CDR2 is SYGVKD. Trimming took off 10 bases at V and 4 bases at J, with 17 bases between the two ends. This CDR3 comprises 14 residues. The CDR3 DNA is TGTGCCACCCTTTACGGGAGACCTTACAATGAGCAGTTCTTC. Amino acids: CATLYGRPYNEQFF.

This chain connects TRBV11-2 to TRBJ2-3; D is undetermined. CDR3 length: 15 residues. Germline V gene sequence: CDR1 SGHAT, CDR2 FQNNGV. V gave up 3 bases and J gave up 2 bases, with 12 bases separating them. The CDR3 protein is CASSLGAPDTDTQYF. Here the CDR3 DNA reads TGTGCCAGCAGCTTGGGCGCTCCTGACACAGATACGCAGTATTTT.

The rearrangement joins TRBV9 to TRBJ2-3; possible D gene TRBD2, 5 bases. Between the trimmed V and J ends, which lost 6 bases and 1 base, there was a span of 15 bases. The germline CDR1 and CDR2 sequences are SGDLS and YYNGEE. The CDR3 has 15 amino acids. Here the CDR3 DNA reads TGTGCCAGCACCCTAGGGCTAGCTGGCACAGATACGCAGTATTTT. Amino acids: CASTLGLAGTDTQYF.

In this sample, this clone turned up a few times. The J gene is TRBJ2-2, the V gene TRBV9; D ambiguous. This CDR3 is 15 amino acids long. V dropped 0 bases and J dropped 5 bases, with 11 bases sitting between them. Germline lookup yields CDR1 SGDLS and CDR2 YYNGEE. The CDR3 spells CASSVDGPGTGELFF. CDR3 DNA: TGTGCCAGCAGCGTAGATGGTCCCGGGACCGGGGAGCTGTTTTTT.

The chain uses TRBV7-9 and TRBJ2-5; the match to TRBD1 covers 7 bases. Germline CDR1 is SEHNR and CDR2 is FQNEAQ (reference sequence). The CDR3 extends over 13 amino acids. Trimming cost V 5 bases and J 5 bases; bases outside gene matches: 5. CDR3 bases: TGTGCCAGCAGCACCACAGGGGAGGAGACCCAGTACTTC. This translates into CASSTTGEETQYF.